These 31 T cell receptor beta chains came from one sample sequenced in a study of CD8 T cells in ankylosing spondylitis. TCRdb reprocessed the 5' RACE reads with MiXCR, giving one entry per CDR3 protein. The sample holds about 36,000 distinct CDR3 sequences, 5.5% to 7.5% seen once. The source material was blood, either unsorted or a sorted T cell fraction (not recorded which). The receptors come from a male donor with ankylosing spondylitis or in good health (not recorded which).

At least ten counts were recorded for this clonotype. V gene TRBV18 combines with J gene TRBJ1-6, with D unclear. The CDR3 consists of 18 residues. Germline-derived CDR1 and CDR2 are KGHSH and LQKENI. V shed 3 bases and J shed 10 bases, with 25 bases lying between them. The CDR3 spells CASSPREDSLPERSPLHF. CDR3 coding DNA: TGTGCCAGCTCACCCAGAGAGGACTCACTACCCGAGAGGTCACCCCTCCACTTT.

J is TRBJ2-3 and V is TRBV23-1; 9 bases fit TRBD1. TRBV23-1 is assigned to the ORF class and has an uncertain function. The V segment lost 3 bases and the J segment 5 bases; nucleotides outside the gene matches: 3. This CDR3 has 14 amino acids. CDR3 DNA: TGCGCCAGCAGTCAGCCGACAGGGGGAGATACGCAGTATTTT. It specifies CASSQPTGGDTQYF.

This clonotype was seen repeatedly, ten times or more. The J gene is TRBJ1-6, the V gene TRBV12-3 or TRBV12-4; 10 nucleotides line up with TRBD1. The CDR3 loop spans 15 amino acids. V was pared by 6 bases and J by 10 bases, with 9 bases of the junction left unmatched. The CDR3 sequence: CASSPRQGARSPLHF. DNA of the CDR3: TGTGCCAGCAGCCCCAGACAGGGGGCTAGATCACCCCTCCACTTT.

In its sample, this clonotype was seen many times. The chain uses TRBV29-1 and TRBJ2-1; no reliable D call. V lost 2 bases and J lost 15, with 17 bases in between. CDR3 size: 12 residues. Germline assignment: CDR1 SQVTM and CDR2 ANQGSEA. Here the CDR3 reads CSVEHATSVAFF. CDR3 in DNA: TGCAGCGTTGAACATGCAACTTCGGTGGCGTTCTTC.

This clonotype was seen repeatedly, ten times or more. The CDR3 here is CASTWGSPVYGYTF. The CDR3, as DNA: TGTGCCAGCACCTGGGGCAGTCCCGTCTATGGCTACACCTTC. The J gene is TRBJ1-2, the V gene TRBV28, with D tentatively TRBD1 (5 bases). V was clipped by 7 bases and J by 4 bases, with 16 bases between them. Germline V gene lookup returns CDR1 MDHEN and CDR2 SYDVKM. This CDR3 comprises 14 residues.

This clonotype was observed many times. This sequence joins TRBV29-1 and TRBJ2-1; possible D gene TRBD2, 5 bases. The CDR3 spans 12 residues. V lost 8 bases and J lost 7, with 15 bases in between. Germline CDR1 and CDR2: SQVTM and ANQGSEA. The CDR3 region is CSSSLRGNEQFF. The CDR3 DNA sequence: TGCAGCTCCTCCTTGAGAGGGAATGAGCAGTTCTTC.

This clonotype was detected many times. The rearrangement uses TRBV28 and TRBJ2-1; 12 bases align to TRBD1. The CDR3 is 16 residues long. CDR1 MDHEN and CDR2 SYDVKM come from the germline V gene. Trimming took 6 bases from V and 8 from J; bases not matched to a gene: 11. The CDR3 loop is CASRFTGTGGLYEQFF. In DNA form, the CDR3 reads TGTGCCAGCAGGTTTACCGGGACAGGGGGCCTCTATGAGCAGTTCTTC.

This clonotype was seen many times. This chain uses TRBV7-3 with TRBJ2-7, with 7 bases identical to TRBD2. J lost 5 bases, V lost 4 bases, and 11 bases had no gene match. The V gene's germline CDR1 is SGHTA and CDR2 FQGTGA. This CDR3 is built from 15 residues. The CDR3 loop reads CASSYVAGHRNEQYF. The CDR3 DNA is TGTGCCAGCAGCTACGTAGCGGGCCACCGTAACGAGCAGTACTTC.

This clonotype was seen ten or more times. The CDR3 region is CATSDAGRGNTGELFF. CDR3 DNA: TGTGCCACCAGTGATGCGGGTCGGGGGAACACCGGGGAGCTGTTTTTT. The rearrangement joins TRBV24-1 to TRBJ2-2; D is perhaps TRBD2 (5 bases). Germline V gives CDR1 KGHDR, CDR2 SFDVKD. With 3 bases removed from V and 1 base from J, the gap between germline ends came to 11 bases. The CDR3 length is 16 residues.

Remarks on this clonotype: At one end, the junction sequence differs from germline, possibly due to a read error. This chain links TRBV10-3 with TRBJ2-2, with a weak D call TRBD1 (5 bases). CDR3 length: 15 residues. Germline loops: CDR1 ENHRY, CDR2 SYGVKD. DNA for the CDR3: TGTTCCATCAGTGGGGCCTCGACCCTCGCCGGGGAGCTGTTTTTT. This gives the protein CSISGASTLAGELFF.

In its sample, this clonotype ranks as medium-sized. The V call is TRBV12-3 or TRBV12-4, the J call TRBJ1-4; D perhaps matches TRBD1 (6 bases). Between the trimmed V and J ends, which lost 5 bases and 2 bases, there was a span of 9 bases. This CDR3 has 14 residues. In nucleotides, the CDR3 is TGTGCCAGCAGTAAACAGGGTACTAATGAAAAACTGTTTTTT. This encodes CASSKQGTNEKLFF.

This clonotype was seen at least ten times. The rearrangement joins TRBV5-1 to TRBJ2-3; 8 bases map to TRBD1. Looked up from germline, CDR1 is SGHRS and CDR2 is YFSETQ. V was clipped by 7 bases and J by 1 base; unmatched bases: 5. The CDR3 length is 14 residues. The CDR3 spells CASRPGGGTDTQYF. The CDR3 region has the DNA TGCGCCAGCCGCCCAGGGGGCGGCACAGATACGCAGTATTTT.

Ten or more counts support this clonotype. The gene calls are TRBV7-2 and TRBJ2-6, with D maybe TRBD2 (6 bases). V was cut by 5 bases and J by 2 bases, with 10 bases left in between. The CDR3 is made up of 15 amino acids. In germline, CDR1 is SGHTA, CDR2 FQGNSA. CDR3 bases: TGTGCCAGCAGCCGGACGGGGGCTGGGGCCAACGTCCTGACTTTC. It is translated as CASSRTGAGANVLTF.

There are many counts of this clonotype. V gene TRBV5-1 combines with J gene TRBJ2-1; D unresolved. Germline V CDR1 and CDR2: SGHRS, YFSETQ. The germline V and J ends were trimmed by 6 bases and 5 bases, with 18 bases remaining between them. The CDR3 contains 15 residues. The CDR3 bases are TGCGCCAGCAAAACGTGGGTTAGTAATAACAATGAGCAGTTCTTC. It is translated as CASKTWVSNNNEQFF.

This clonotype was observed a handful of times. V and J are TRBV7-3 and TRBJ2-2; 7 nucleotides match TRBD1. Germline lookup yields CDR1 SGHTA and CDR2 FQGTGA. V dropped 5 bases and J dropped 13; count of bases not matched to a gene: 13. The CDR3 is 14 amino acids. The CDR3 nucleotides are TGTGCCAGCAGCCTCGGGACAGAGAACATGGGGCTGTTTTTT. It is translated as CASSLGTENMGLFF.

This clonotype was seen repeatedly, ten times or more. The chain recombines TRBV5-1 with TRBJ2-3; tentatively, D is TRBD1 or TRBD2 (5 bases each). With 4 bases removed from V and 4 bases from J, the gap between germline ends came to 16 bases. The CDR3 runs 15 residues. Germline loops: CDR1 SGHRS, CDR2 YFSETQ. CDR3 coding DNA: TGCGCCAGCAGCGAGCACGGACGGGGCTCAGATACGCAGTATTTT. Translating gives CASSEHGRGSDTQYF.

The chain links TRBV5-6 to TRBJ2-4; no definite D call. CDR1 and CDR2 from the germline V gene are SGHDT and YYEEEE. V was trimmed by 0 bases and J by 5 bases, leaving 12 bases between them. This CDR3 has 15 residues. CDR3 amino acids: CASSLEQPSQNIQYF. The CDR3 DNA follows: TGTGCCAGCAGCTTGGAGCAGCCCTCTCAAAACATTCAGTACTTC.

This clonotype appeared many times. The junction and the germline gene differ at one end; a read error may be behind it. The chain uses TRBV5-5 and TRBJ2-7; TRBD1 agrees at 7 bases. Germline assignment: CDR1 SGHKS and CDR2 YYEKEE (reference sequence). This CDR3 has 15 residues. The CDR3 DNA sequence: TGTGCCAGCAGTTTGGCAGGGGGAAGCGGTTACGAGCAGTACTTC. Amino acid sequence: CASSLAGGSGYEQYF.

Concerning this clonotype itself: At one end, the junction sequence differs from germline, possibly due to a read error. This chain links TRBV4-1 with TRBJ2-5; no clear D. The CDR3 has 11 residues. Germline V gives CDR1 MGHRA, CDR2 YSYEKL. Here the CDR3 reads CVSQSGEAQYF. As DNA, the CDR3 is TGCGTCAGTCAGTCTGGAGAGGCCCAGTACTTC.

This clonotype was detected many times. The chain employs TRBV20-1 and TRBJ2-3; D is possibly TRBD2 (7 bases). Germline loops: CDR1 DFQATT, CDR2 SNEGSKA (reference sequence). Trimming cost V 4 bases and J 1 base, with 18 bases left between them. The CDR3 totals 16 residues. In nucleotides, the CDR3 is TGCAGTGCTAATCTTCGGGTAGGGGGGGGCACAGATACGCAGTATTTT. It translates to CSANLRVGGGTDTQYF.

This clonotype occurred many times. J is TRBJ2-1 and V is TRBV5-1; D gene uncertain. The CDR3 is 11 residues long. Germline CDR1 is SGHRS and CDR2 is YFSETQ. The V end lost 4 bases, the J end lost 3 bases, and 2 bases lay between the germline ends. CDR3 residues: CASSNYNEQFF. The CDR3 region has the DNA TGCGCCAGCAGCAACTACAATGAGCAGTTCTTC.

This clonotype was recorded at least ten times. The J gene is TRBJ2-7, the V gene TRBV20-1, with TRBD2 as a possible D gene (6 bases). The CDR3 has 15 amino acids. V was cut by 5 bases and J by 3 bases, with 20 bases left in between. The germline V gene encodes CDR1 DFQATT and CDR2 SNEGSKA (reference sequence). CDR3 DNA sequence: TGCAGTGCTCCCACGATTGGGGGGATTAACTACGAGCAGTACTTC. This encodes CSAPTIGGINYEQYF.

At least ten counts were recorded for this clonotype. CDR3 nucleotides: TGCGCCAGCAGCCCCCCCTTGGTCAGCTCCTACGAGCAGTACTTC. The encoded protein is CASSPPLVSSYEQYF. This rearrangement joins TRBV5-1 to TRBJ2-7; D remains unclear. Germline CDR1 reads SGHRS; CDR2 reads YFSETQ. V lost 4 bases, J lost 0 bases, and 14 bases lay in between. This CDR3 region has 15 residues.

This clonotype occurred many times. The chain has TRBV7-9 and TRBJ2-2, with TRBD1 as a possible D gene (5 bases). V shed 5 bases and J shed 4 bases, with 11 bases lying between them. Germline V gene sequence: CDR1 SEHNR, CDR2 FQNEAQ (reference sequence). There are 14 residues in the CDR3. CDR3 in amino acids: CASSRQGGTGELFF. The DNA of the CDR3 is TGTGCCAGCAGCCGGCAGGGTGGCACCGGGGAGCTGTTTTTT.

The sample holds a few counts of this clonotype. The V call is TRBV29-1, the J call TRBJ2-1; 11 nucleotides align to TRBD1. Germline V gene data show CDR1 as SQVTM and CDR2 as ANQGSEA. Unmatched junction bases numbered 3, after V lost 4 bases and J lost 1 base. CDR3 length: 15 amino acids. CDR3 bases: TGCAGCGTTGGGGGACAGGGGGAATCCTACAATGAGCAGTTCTTC. Translating it yields CSVGGQGESYNEQFF.

The sample holds many counts of this clonotype. The chain carries TRBV12-3 or TRBV12-4 and TRBJ1-1; D may be TRBD1 (5 bases). V was shortened by 6 bases and J by 1 base, with 18 bases between the two germline ends. The CDR3 is 16 residues long. CDR3 residues: CASSEGLRATNTEAFF. The DNA of the CDR3 is TGTGCCAGCAGCGAGGGACTTCGGGCGACGAACACTGAAGCTTTCTTT.

The table lists this clonotype with many counts. The genes are TRBV14 and TRBJ2-2; D is undetermined. The ends were cut back, 0 bases at V and 7 bases at J, with 3 bases in the middle. The germline CDR1 and CDR2 sequences are SGHDN and FVKESK. The CDR3 covers 12 residues. The CDR3 here is CASSQEHGELFF. CDR3 DNA sequence: TGTGCCAGCAGCCAAGAGCACGGGGAGCTGTTTTTT.

In this sample, this clonotype turned up many times. The CDR3 is CASSQDTVKTQYF. Written as DNA, the CDR3 is TGCGCCAGCAGCCAAGACACGGTGAAGACCCAGTACTTC. V and J are TRBV4-1 and TRBJ2-5; unclear D gene. With 0 bases removed from V and 6 bases from J, the gap between germline ends came to 8 bases. Germline CDR1 is MGHRA and CDR2 is YSYEKL. This CDR3 contains 13 residues.

In its sample, this clonotype was seen many times. J is TRBJ1-1 and V is TRBV28, with TRBD1 as a possible D gene (6 bases). CDR3 length: 14 amino acids. The germline gives CDR1 MDHEN, CDR2 SYDVKM. The V end lost 4 bases, the J end lost 2 bases, and 11 bases lay between the germline ends. DNA of the CDR3: TGTGCCAGCAGTTACGGGGGCCTAAACACTGAAGCTTTCTTT. It is translated as CASSYGGLNTEAFF.

The sample holds many counts of this clonotype. This rearrangement joins TRBV6-5 to TRBJ1-2; D is unclear. Between the trimmed V and J ends, which lost 0 bases and 6 bases, there was a span of 8 bases. The CDR3 is 13 amino acids. The germline CDR1 and CDR2 sequences are MNHEY and SVGAGI. The CDR3, as DNA: TGTGCCAGCAGTTACTCGTACAGCGATGGCTACACCTTC. This translates into CASSYSYSDGYTF.

This clonotype came up many times. The chain employs TRBV5-1 and TRBJ2-3; 14 bases match TRBD2. Losses at the gene ends were 4 bases for V and 3 bases for J; bases not matched to a gene: 10. This CDR3 has 18 residues. The germline CDR1 and CDR2 sequences are SGHRS and YFSETQ. The CDR3 DNA is TGCGCCAGCAGCACCGGACTAGCGGGAGGTACAGGGACAGATACGCAGTATTTT. Residues: CASSTGLAGGTGTDTQYF. The full variable domain, rest sourced from reference TRBV5-1 and TRBJ2-3, is KAGVTQTPRYLIKTRGQQVTLSCSPISGHRSVSWYQQTPGQGLQFLFEYFSETQRNKGNFPGRFSGRQFSNSRSEMNVSTLELGDSALYLCASSTGLAGGTGTDTQYFGPGTRLTVL.